This T cell receptor beta chain originates from a study of PD-1 blockade in classical Hodgkin lymphoma. Sequencing was performed with immunoSEQ multiplex PCR; in TCRdb, only in-frame clones are kept and a portion is missing. Among 15,000 to 20,000 clones listed, more than 80% were seen once. The CDR3 covers 15 residues. Per germline, CDR1 SGHRS and CDR2 YFSETQ. With 0 bases removed from V and 1 base from J, the gap between germline ends came to 7 bases. Study-wide results and limits: Baseline TCR diversity was reportedly lower in newly diagnosed patients than in healthy donors. It was reported as lower still in relapsed/refractory patients. There remain no defined causes for the repertoire differences, which possibly reflect disease activity or prior therapy.

Documented time point: newly diagnosed, previously untreated cHL patient sample. PBMCs from untreated, newly diagnosed classical Hodgkin lymphoma were comparison samples. Points on this clone: Its antigen remains unidentified.

The V and J genes are TRBV5-1 and TRBJ2-2; no clear D. This TCR derives from a human donor with classical Hodgkin lymphoma. Sequencing was performed on peripheral blood mononuclear cells (PBMCs). CDR3 bases: TGCGCCAGCAGCTTGGCTGGTAAGAACACCGGGGAGCTGTTTTTT. Translating gives CASSLAGKNTGELFF.